This T cell receptor beta chain was captured by sequencing in a study of cytomegalovirus exposure and HLA in healthy donors. Primers: 60 Vbeta forward and 13 Jbeta reverse. TCRdb's copy holds only in-frame clones and misses some; the assay was immunoSEQ multiplex PCR. The table shows approximately 200,000 clones, with approximately 85% occurring only once. Unmatched junction bases numbered 5, after V lost 3 bases and J lost 2 bases. This CDR3 has 16 residues. CDR1 and CDR2 (germline): SGDLS, YYNGEE. The sequence was obtained from a woman between 50 and 59 years old in good health and CMV-seronegative. Source material: PBMCs. This chain uses TRBV9 with TRBJ2-2; 9 nucleotides match TRBD1. CDR3: CASSARDRVNTGELFF. DNA of the CDR3: TGTGCCAGCAGCGCCCGGGACAGGGTAAACACCGGGGAGCTGTTTTTT.